This TCR beta chain was identified in a study of early T cells in non-severe SARS-CoV-2 infection. Study in general: Sequencing of unsorted whole blood was done on bulk RNA, leaving chains unpaired.

CDR3 length: 14 amino acids. In germline, CDR1 is SGHRS, CDR2 YFSETQ. The V end lost 0 bases, the J end lost 2 bases, and 8 bases lay between the germline ends. Attachment of unique molecular identifiers was made to individual cDNA molecules. MiXCR, applied by TCRdb to the 5' RACE reads, yields one record per CDR3 protein. In the table there are some 35,000 distinct CDR3 sequences, around 5% of which are singletons. This clonotype was seen ten or more times. Antigen unknown. Findings and caveats of the study: VDJdb-based annotation leaned toward anti-spike CD8 responses and missed private and CD4 specificities.

This chain joins TRBV5-1 and TRBJ1-2; a weak D match, TRBD1 (5 bases). The sequencing input was whole blood. The clonotype was recovered from an adult who was a healthcare worker with PCR-confirmed SARS-CoV-2 infection or an uninfected control (not recorded which). Here the CDR3 DNA reads TGCGCCAGCAGCTTGGCCGCAGGGAACTATGGCTACACCTTC. This encodes CASSLAAGNYGYTF.